The 17 T cell receptor beta chains presented below share a single source sample, sequenced in a study of CD8 T cells in Susac syndrome. Random hexamers were used to reverse transcribe roughly 0.45 to 1 ug of RNA. TCRdb ran MiXCR on the immunoSEQ multiplex PCR reads and lists one entry per CDR3 protein. The sample has roughly 110,000 distinct CDR3 sequences, approximately 93% seen once. Specimen: CD8+ T cells from PBMCs. These receptors came from a human donor with Susac syndrome.

CDR3 loop: CASSPHGEQETQYF. For the CDR3, the DNA is TGTGCCAGCAGCCCGCACGGGGAGCAAGAGACCCAGTACTTC. The genes are TRBV7-9 and TRBJ2-5, with D perhaps matching TRBD2 (5 bases). The V and J ends lost 5 bases and 2 bases respectively, with 12 bases between them. The CDR3 has 14 amino acids. CDR1 and CDR2 (germline): SEHNR, FQNEAQ (reference sequence).

DNA for the CDR3: TGTGCCAGCAGCTTCCCGCGGACTAGATCTGAGCAGTTCTTC. Translation gives CASSFPRTRSEQFF. The chain couples TRBV11-2 to TRBJ2-1; 7 bases map to TRBD2. Germline CDR1 is SGHAT and CDR2 is FQNNGV. Trimming took 3 bases from V and 9 from J; bases not matched to a gene: 8. This CDR3 comprises 14 residues.

V usage is TRBV27 and J usage is TRBJ1-6, with D possibly being TRBD1 (6 bases). Germline V gene data show CDR1 as MNHEY and CDR2 as SMNVEV (reference sequence). The CDR3 loop spans 14 amino acids. Trimming cost V 3 bases and J 13 bases, with 16 bases left between them. The CDR3 nucleotides read TGTGCCAGCAGTTTTGGGGACATCCCGAGCCCCCTCCACTTT. It encodes CASSFGDIPSPLHF.

J is TRBJ2-7 and V is TRBV23-1; 14 bases agree with TRBD2. TRBV23-1 is annotated as an ORF whose role is uncertain. After removal of 1 base from V and 4 bases from J, the junction contained 3 bases not matched to a gene. CDR3 size: 16 residues. In DNA form, the CDR3 reads TGCGCCAGCAGTCAATGGGGACTAGCGGGGGCTTACGAGCAGTACTTC. Translation: CASSQWGLAGAYEQYF.

The chain couples TRBV7-9 to TRBJ2-3; D tentatively fits TRBD1 or TRBD2 (5 bases each). The CDR3 consists of 16 residues. From germline, CDR1 is SEHNR and CDR2 FQNEAQ (reference sequence). Trimming removed 3 bases at V and 1 base at J, with 14 bases between. DNA for the CDR3: TGTGCCAGCAGCTTCGATCGGGACCGACGCACAGATACGCAGTATTTT. Its translation is CASSFDRDRRTDTQYF. The variable domain in full, with the rest retrieved from reference TRBV7-9 and TRBJ2-3, is DTGVSQNPRHKITKRGQNVTFRCDPISEHNRLYWYRQTLGQGPEFLTYFQNEAQLEKSRLLSDRFSAERPKGSFSTLEIQRTEQGDSAMYLCASSFDRDRRTDTQYFGPGTRLTVL.

The V gene is TRBV5-1, the J gene TRBJ2-5, with 14 bases aligning to TRBD2. Trimming at V came to 3 bases and at J to 0 bases, leaving 7 bases not matched to a gene. This CDR3 is 18 amino acids long. CDR1 and CDR2 (germline): SGHRS, YFSETQ. CDR3 sequence: CASSSRTSGGTYQETQYF. CDR3 in DNA: TGCGCCAGCAGCTCCCGGACTAGCGGGGGGACGTACCAAGAGACCCAGTACTTC.

The chain is built from TRBV20-1 and TRBJ2-1; TRBD2 is a possible D gene (6 bases). Germline CDR1 reads DFQATT; CDR2 reads SNEGSKA (reference sequence). V was trimmed by 2 bases and J by 7 bases, leaving 12 bases between them. This CDR3 has 13 amino acids. The CDR3: CSARMGEVNEQFF. The CDR3 DNA reads as TGCAGTGCTAGAATGGGGGAGGTTAATGAGCAGTTCTTC.

The rearrangement links TRBV11-2 to TRBJ2-1; either TRBD1 or TRBD2 may supply D (5 bases each). The CDR3 spans 17 residues. CDR1 is SGHAT and CDR2 is FQNNGV in the germline V gene. V was shortened by 3 bases and J by 5 bases, with 20 bases between the two germline ends. The CDR3 bases are TGTGCCAGCAGCTTCCCCCCCGAGGGGCGCCCAAACAATGAGCAGTTCTTC. This codes for CASSFPPEGRPNNEQFF.

A single count supports this clonotype. This chain connects TRBV7-2 to TRBJ2-6, with 8 bases fitting TRBD1. The CDR3 is made up of 17 amino acids. V gave up 5 bases and J gave up 0 bases; unmatched junction bases: 6. Germline V gene lookup returns CDR1 SGHTA and CDR2 FQGNSA. The CDR3 coding sequence is TGTGCCAGCAGCCCCGGGACAGGTTTCTCTGGGGCCAACGTCCTGACTTTC. It specifies CASSPGTGFSGANVLTF.

The rearrangement uses TRBV9 and TRBJ2-1; D is possibly TRBD2 (5 bases). Germline V gene lookup returns CDR1 SGDLS and CDR2 YYNGEE. This CDR3 is built from 15 residues. The V and J ends lost 0 bases and 5 bases respectively, with 12 bases between them. CDR3 nucleotide sequence: TGTGCCAGCAGCGTAGGATCGGGGTCTAACAATGAGCAGTTCTTC. The encoded protein is CASSVGSGSNNEQFF.

The gene calls are TRBV4-1 and TRBJ2-1, with 7 nucleotides matching TRBD2. The CDR3 loop spans 16 amino acids. Trimming at V came to 0 bases and at J to 4 bases, leaving 6 bases not matched to a gene. CDR1 is MGHRA, CDR2 YSYEKL, per germline. The CDR3 DNA reads TGCGCCAGCAGCCAAGATCCGGGGGGACTTTACAATGAGCAGTTCTTC. Translated: CASSQDPGGLYNEQFF.

The genes are TRBV12-3 or TRBV12-4 and TRBJ2-7, with 9 bases aligning to TRBD2. There are 17 residues in the CDR3. The ends lost 3 bases at V and 2 bases at J; junction bases unmatched: 11. DNA of the CDR3: TGTGCCAGCAGTTTTGTAGCGGGGGACCCCAGGGCCTACGAGCAGTACTTC. Translating it yields CASSFVAGDPRAYEQYF.

This chain connects TRBV13 to TRBJ1-6, with D hard to call. V was shortened by 5 bases and J by 14 bases, with 13 bases between the two germline ends. Germline V gene lookup returns CDR1 PRHDT and CDR2 FYEKMQ (reference sequence). The CDR3 extends over 12 amino acids. The CDR3 protein is CASSLSDSSLHF. CDR3 bases: TGTGCCAGCAGCCTATCCGACTCATCCCTCCACTTT.

This chain joins TRBV18 and TRBJ1-1; 9 bases are a match to TRBD1. The CDR3 is 16 amino acids. Germline trimming cut 3 bases from V and 0 bases from J; bases unmatched to any gene: 5. Germline values: CDR1 KGHSH, CDR2 LQKENI. The CDR3 sequence: CASSPAGTGMNTEAFF. The DNA for the CDR3 is TGTGCCAGCTCACCGGCGGGGACAGGGATGAACACTGAAGCTTTCTTT.

The J gene is TRBJ1-5, the V gene TRBV25-1; no firm D call. Germline assignment: CDR1 MGHDK and CDR2 SYGVNS. Between the trimmed V and J ends, which lost 1 base and 2 bases, there was a span of 3 bases. The length of the CDR3 is 13 residues. The CDR3 is CASSESGNQPQHF. The CDR3 DNA sequence: TGTGCCAGCAGTGAATCGGGCAATCAGCCCCAGCATTTT.

The gene calls are TRBV12-3 or TRBV12-4 and TRBJ2-3; the D gene is possibly TRBD2 (6 bases). The V end lost 8 bases, the J end lost 2 bases, and 11 bases lay between the germline ends. The CDR3 loop spans 13 amino acids. The CDR3 nucleotides are TGTGCCAGCGACGGGGGTAACACAGATACGCAGTATTTT. This sequence encodes CASDGGNTDTQYF.

V is TRBV6-1 and J is TRBJ2-4, with D maybe TRBD1 (5 bases). Between the trimmed V and J ends, which lost 0 bases and 0 bases, there was a span of 12 bases. The V gene's germline CDR1 is MNHNS and CDR2 SASEGT. The CDR3 is 17 amino acids. The CDR3 DNA follows: TGTGCCAGCAGTGAAGCCCCCAGGGTACTAGCCAAAAACATTCAGTACTTC. It translates to CASSEAPRVLAKNIQYF.